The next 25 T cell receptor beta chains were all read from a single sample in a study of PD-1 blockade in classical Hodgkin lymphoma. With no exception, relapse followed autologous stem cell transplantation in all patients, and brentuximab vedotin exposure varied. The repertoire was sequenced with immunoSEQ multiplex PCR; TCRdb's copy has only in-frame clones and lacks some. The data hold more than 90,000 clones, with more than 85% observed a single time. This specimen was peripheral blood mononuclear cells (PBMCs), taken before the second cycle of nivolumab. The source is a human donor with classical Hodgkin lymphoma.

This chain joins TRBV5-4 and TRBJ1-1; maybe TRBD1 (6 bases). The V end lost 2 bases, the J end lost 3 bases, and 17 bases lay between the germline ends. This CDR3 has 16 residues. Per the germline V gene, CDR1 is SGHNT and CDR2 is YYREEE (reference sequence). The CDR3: CASSFNPTGLHTEAFF. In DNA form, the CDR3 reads TGTGCCAGCAGCTTCAATCCCACAGGGTTACACACTGAAGCTTTCTTT.

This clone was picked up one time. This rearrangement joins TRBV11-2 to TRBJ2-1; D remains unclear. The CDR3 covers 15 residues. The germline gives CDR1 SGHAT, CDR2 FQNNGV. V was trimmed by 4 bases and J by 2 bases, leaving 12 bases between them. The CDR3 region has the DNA TGTGCCAGCAGCTCCCTATCGGATCCCTACAATGAGCAGTTCTTC. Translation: CASSSLSDPYNEQFF. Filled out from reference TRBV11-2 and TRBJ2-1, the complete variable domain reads EAGVAQSPRYKIIEKRQSVAFWCNPISGHATLYWYQQILGQGPKLLIQFQNNGVVDDSQLPKDRFSAERLKGVDSTLKIQPAKLEDSAVYLCASSSLSDPYNEQFFGPGTRLTVL.

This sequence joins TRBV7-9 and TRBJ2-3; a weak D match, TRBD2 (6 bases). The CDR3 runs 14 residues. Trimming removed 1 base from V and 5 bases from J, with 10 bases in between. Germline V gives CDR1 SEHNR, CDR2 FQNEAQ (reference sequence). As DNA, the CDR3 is TGTGCCAGCAGCTTAGGTCAGGGAGGAGATACGCAGTATTTT. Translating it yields CASSLGQGGDTQYF. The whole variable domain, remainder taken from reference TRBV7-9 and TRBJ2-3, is DTGVSQNPRHKITKRGQNVTFRCDPISEHNRLYWYRQTLGQGPEFLTYFQNEAQLEKSRLLSDRFSAERPKGSFSTLEIQRTEQGDSAMYLCASSLGQGGDTQYFGPGTRLTVL.

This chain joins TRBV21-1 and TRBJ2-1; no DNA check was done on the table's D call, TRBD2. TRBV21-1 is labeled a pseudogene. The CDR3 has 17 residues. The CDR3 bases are TGTGCCAGCAGCAAAGCCACAACCGGGACTTCCGACAATGAGCAGTTCTTC. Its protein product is CASSKATTGTSDNEQFF.

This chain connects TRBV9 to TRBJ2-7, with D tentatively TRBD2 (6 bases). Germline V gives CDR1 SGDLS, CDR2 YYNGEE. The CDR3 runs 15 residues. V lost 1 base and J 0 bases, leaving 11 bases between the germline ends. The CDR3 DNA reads TGTGCCAGCAGCGTAACTGCGGGGACCTCCTACGAGCAGTACTTC. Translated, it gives CASSVTAGTSYEQYF.

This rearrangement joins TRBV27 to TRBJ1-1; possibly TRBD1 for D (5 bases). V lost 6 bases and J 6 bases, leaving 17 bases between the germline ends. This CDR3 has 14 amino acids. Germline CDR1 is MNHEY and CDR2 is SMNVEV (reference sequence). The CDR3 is CASRKGTGKPEAFF. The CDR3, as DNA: TGTGCCAGCAGAAAAGGGACGGGTAAACCTGAAGCTTTCTTT.

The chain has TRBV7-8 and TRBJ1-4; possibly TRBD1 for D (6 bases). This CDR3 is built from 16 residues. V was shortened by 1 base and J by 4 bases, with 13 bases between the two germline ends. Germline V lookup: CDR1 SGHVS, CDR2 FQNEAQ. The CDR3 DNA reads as TGTGCCAGCAGCTTAGATGTTAGGGGGTATAATGAAAAACTGTTTTTT. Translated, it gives CASSLDVRGYNEKLFF.

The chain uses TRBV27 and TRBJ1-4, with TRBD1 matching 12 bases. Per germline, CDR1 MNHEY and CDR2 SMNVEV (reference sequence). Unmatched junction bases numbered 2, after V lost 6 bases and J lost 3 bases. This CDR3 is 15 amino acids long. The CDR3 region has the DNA TGTGCCAGCAGGGGACAGGGGGCCGCTAATGAAAAACTGTTTTTT. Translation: CASRGQGAANEKLFF. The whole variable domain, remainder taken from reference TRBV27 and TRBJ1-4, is EAQVTQNPRYLITVTGKKLTVTCSQNMNHEYMSWYRQDPGLGLRQIYYSMNVEVTDKGDVPEGYKVSRKEKRNFPLILESPSPNQTSLYFCASRGQGAANEKLFFGSGTQLSVL.

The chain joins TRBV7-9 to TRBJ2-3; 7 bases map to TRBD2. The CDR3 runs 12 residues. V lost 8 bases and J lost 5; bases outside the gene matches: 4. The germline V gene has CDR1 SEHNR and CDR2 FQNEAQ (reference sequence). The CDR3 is CASGLAVDTQYF. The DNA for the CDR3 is TGTGCCAGCGGCCTAGCGGTAGATACGCAGTATTTT.

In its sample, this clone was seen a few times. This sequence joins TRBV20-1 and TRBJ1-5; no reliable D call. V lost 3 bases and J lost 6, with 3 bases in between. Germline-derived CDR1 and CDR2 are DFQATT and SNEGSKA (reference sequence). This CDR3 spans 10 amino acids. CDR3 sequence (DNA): TGCAGTGCTAGTATTCAGCCCCAGCATTTT. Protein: CSASIQPQHF.

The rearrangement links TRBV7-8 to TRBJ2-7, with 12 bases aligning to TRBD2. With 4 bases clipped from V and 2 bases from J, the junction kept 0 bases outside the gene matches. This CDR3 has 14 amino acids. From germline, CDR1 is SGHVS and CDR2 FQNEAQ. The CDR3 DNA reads TGTGCCAGCAGCTCTAGCGGGGGGGCCTACGAGCAGTACTTC. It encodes CASSSSGGAYEQYF.

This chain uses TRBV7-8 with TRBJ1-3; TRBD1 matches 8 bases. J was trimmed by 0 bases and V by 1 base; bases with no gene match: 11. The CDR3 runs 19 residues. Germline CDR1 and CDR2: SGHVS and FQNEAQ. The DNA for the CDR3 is TGTGCCAGCAGCTTAGGGCGGACGGGACAGGCCATCTCTGGAAACACCATATATTTT. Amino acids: CASSLGRTGQAISGNTIYF.

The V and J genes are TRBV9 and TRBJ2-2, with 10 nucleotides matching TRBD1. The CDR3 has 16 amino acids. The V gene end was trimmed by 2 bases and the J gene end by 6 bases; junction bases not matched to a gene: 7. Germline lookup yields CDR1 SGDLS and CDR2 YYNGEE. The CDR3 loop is CASSVRDRGIAGELFF. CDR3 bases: TGTGCCAGCAGCGTCCGGGACAGGGGAATTGCCGGGGAGCTGTTTTTT.

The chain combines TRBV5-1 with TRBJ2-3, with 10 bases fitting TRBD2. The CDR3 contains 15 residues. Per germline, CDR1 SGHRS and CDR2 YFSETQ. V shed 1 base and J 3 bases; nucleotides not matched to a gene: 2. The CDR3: CASSLSGGDTDTQYF. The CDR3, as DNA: TGCGCCAGCAGCTTGAGCGGGGGGGATACAGATACGCAGTATTTT.

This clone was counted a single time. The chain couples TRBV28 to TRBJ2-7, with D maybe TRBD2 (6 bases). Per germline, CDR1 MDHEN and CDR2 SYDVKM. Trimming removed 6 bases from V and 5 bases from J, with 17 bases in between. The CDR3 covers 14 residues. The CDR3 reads CASREPGVGNEQYF. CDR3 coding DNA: TGTGCCAGCAGAGAGCCGGGAGTGGGGAACGAGCAGTACTTC. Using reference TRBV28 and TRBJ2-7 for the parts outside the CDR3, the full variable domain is DVKVTQSSRYLVKRTGEKVFLECVQDMDHENMFWYRQDPGLGLRLIYFSYDVKMKEKGDIPEGYSVSREKKERFSLILESASTNQTSMYLCASREPGVGNEQYFGPGTRLTVT.

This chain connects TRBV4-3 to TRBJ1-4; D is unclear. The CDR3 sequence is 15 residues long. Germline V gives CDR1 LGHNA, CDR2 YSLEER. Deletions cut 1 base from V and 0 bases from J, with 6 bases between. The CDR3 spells CASSQVTTTNEKLFF. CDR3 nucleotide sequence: TGCGCCAGCAGCCAAGTAACTACAACTAATGAAAAACTGTTTTTT.

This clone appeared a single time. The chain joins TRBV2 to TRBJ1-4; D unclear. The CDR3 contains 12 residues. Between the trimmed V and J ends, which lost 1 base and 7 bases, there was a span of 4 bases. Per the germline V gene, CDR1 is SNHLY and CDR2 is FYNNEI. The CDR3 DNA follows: TGTGCCAGCAGTGAAGGAAGTGAAAAACTGTTTTTT. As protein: CASSEGSEKLFF. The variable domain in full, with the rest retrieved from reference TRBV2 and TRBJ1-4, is EPEVTQTPSHQVTQMGQEVILRCVPISNHLYFYWYRQILGQKVEFLVSFYNNEISEKSEIFDDQFSVERPDGSNFTLKIRSTKLEDSAMYFCASSEGSEKLFFGSGTQLSVL.

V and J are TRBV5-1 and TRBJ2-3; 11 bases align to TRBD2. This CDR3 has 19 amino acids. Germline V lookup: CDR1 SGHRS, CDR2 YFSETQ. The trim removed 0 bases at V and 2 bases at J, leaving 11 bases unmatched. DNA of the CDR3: TGCGCCAGCAGCTTGGAGGACCCCACTAGCGGGGGTACCACAGATACGCAGTATTTT. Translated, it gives CASSLEDPTSGGTTDTQYF.

The chain's CDR3 is CASSVWTGSNIQYF. In nucleotides, the CDR3 is TGTGCCAGCAGCGTATGGACAGGGTCAAACATTCAGTACTTC. The chain recombines TRBV9 with TRBJ2-4; 8 bases are a match to TRBD1. The CDR3 is 14 amino acids. From germline, CDR1 is SGDLS and CDR2 YYNGEE. The trim removed 1 base at V and 6 bases at J, leaving 3 bases unmatched.

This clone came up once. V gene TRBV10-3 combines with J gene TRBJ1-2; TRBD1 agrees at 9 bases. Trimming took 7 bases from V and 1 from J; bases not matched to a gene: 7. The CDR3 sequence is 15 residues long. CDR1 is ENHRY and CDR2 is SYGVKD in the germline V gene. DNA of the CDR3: TGTGCCATCACCTCCGGGACAGGGAGTAACTATGGCTACACCTTC. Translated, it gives CAITSGTGSNYGYTF.

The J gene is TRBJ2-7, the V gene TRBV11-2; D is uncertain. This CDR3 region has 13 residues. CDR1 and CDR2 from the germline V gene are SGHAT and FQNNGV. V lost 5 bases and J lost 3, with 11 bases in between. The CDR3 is CASSRSAIYEQYF. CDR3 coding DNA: TGTGCCAGCAGCCGGTCGGCAATCTACGAGCAGTACTTC.

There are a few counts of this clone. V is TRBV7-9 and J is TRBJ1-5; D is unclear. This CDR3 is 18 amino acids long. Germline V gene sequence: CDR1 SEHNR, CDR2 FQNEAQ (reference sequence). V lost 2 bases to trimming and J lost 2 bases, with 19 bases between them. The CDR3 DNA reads TGTGCCAGCAGCTTAATTGGTGGCGGCCTCCTGGGCAATCAGCCCCAGCATTTT. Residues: CASSLIGGGLLGNQPQHF. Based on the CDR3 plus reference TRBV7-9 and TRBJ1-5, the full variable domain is DTGVSQNPRHKITKRGQNVTFRCDPISEHNRLYWYRQTLGQGPEFLTYFQNEAQLEKSRLLSDRFSAERPKGSFSTLEIQRTEQGDSAMYLCASSLIGGGLLGNQPQHFGDGTRLSIL.

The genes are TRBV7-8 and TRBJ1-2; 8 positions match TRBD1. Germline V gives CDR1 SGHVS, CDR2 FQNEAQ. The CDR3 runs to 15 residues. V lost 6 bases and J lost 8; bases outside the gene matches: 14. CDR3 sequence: CASSRRRGPERGYTF. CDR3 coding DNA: TGTGCCAGCAGTCGACGCAGGGGGCCTGAAAGGGGCTACACCTTC.

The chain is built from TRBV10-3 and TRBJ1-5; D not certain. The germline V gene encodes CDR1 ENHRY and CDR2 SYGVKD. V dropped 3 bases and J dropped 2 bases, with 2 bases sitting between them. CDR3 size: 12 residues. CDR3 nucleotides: TGTGCCATCAGTGAAGGCAATCAGCCCCAGCATTTT. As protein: CAISEGNQPQHF.

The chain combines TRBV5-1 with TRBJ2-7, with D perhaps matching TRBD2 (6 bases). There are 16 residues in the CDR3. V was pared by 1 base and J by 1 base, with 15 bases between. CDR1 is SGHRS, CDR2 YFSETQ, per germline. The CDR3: CASSLSDYRISYEQYF. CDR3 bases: TGCGCCAGCAGCTTGTCGGACTACCGCATTTCCTACGAGCAGTACTTC.